What follows are 2 T cell receptor beta chains derived from one specimen sequenced in a study of blood T cell repertoires in COVID-19. Method: immunoSEQ multiplex PCR; TCRdb's copy keeps in-frame clones and lacks some. The table includes tens of thousands of clones, 68% detected once. Input material: peripheral blood. These receptors originate from a woman aged 70-85 years with acute or convalescent COVID-19.

The chain recombines TRBV2 with TRBJ2-7; the D gene is possibly TRBD1 (5 bases). This CDR3 has 15 amino acids. V lost 6 bases and J lost 4, with 19 bases in between. Germline CDR1 is SNHLY and CDR2 is FYNNEI. The CDR3 reads CASSPHGAQGYEQYF. In DNA, the CDR3 is TGTGCCAGCAGCCCCCACGGAGCGCAGGGTTACGAGCAGTACTTC.

This chain links TRBV11-2 with TRBJ1-2; the D is unclear. Trimming removed 4 bases at V and 0 bases at J, with 15 bases between. The CDR3 spans 16 residues. CDR1 SGHAT and CDR2 FQNNGV come from the germline V gene. As DNA, the CDR3 is TGTGCCAGCAGCTCGACCCGGACTGAGACTAACTATGGCTACACCTTC. Amino acids: CASSSTRTETNYGYTF.